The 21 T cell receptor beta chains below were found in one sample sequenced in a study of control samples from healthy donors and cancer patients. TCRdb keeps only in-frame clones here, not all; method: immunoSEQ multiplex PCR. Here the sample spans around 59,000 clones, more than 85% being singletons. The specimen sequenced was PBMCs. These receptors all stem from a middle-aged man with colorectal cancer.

Here the CDR3 DNA reads TGTGCCAGCAGTGATGGTTGGGATCAGCCCCAGCATTTT. Protein sequence: CASSDGWDQPQHF. The chain employs TRBV6-1 and TRBJ1-5; no clear D. Germline values: CDR1 MNHNS, CDR2 SASEGT. This CDR3 comprises 13 residues. The germline V and J ends were trimmed by 3 bases and 5 bases, with 8 bases remaining between them.

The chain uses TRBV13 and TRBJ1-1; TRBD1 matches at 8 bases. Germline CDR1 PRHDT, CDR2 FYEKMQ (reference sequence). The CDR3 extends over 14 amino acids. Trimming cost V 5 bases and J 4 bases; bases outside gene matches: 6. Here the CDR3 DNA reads TGTGCCAGCAGCCGAAGACAGGGGAGCACTGAAGCTTTCTTT. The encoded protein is CASSRRQGSTEAFF.

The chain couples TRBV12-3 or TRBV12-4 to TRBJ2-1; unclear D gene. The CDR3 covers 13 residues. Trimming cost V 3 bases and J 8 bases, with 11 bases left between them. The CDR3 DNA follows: TGTGCCAGCAGTTTGGCCTACCGGGATGAGCAGTTCTTC. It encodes CASSLAYRDEQFF.

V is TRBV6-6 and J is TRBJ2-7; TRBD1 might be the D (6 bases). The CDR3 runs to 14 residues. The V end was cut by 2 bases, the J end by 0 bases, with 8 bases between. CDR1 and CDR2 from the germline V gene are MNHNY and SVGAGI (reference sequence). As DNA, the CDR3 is TGTGCCAGCAGTTACCAGGGGTTCTCCTACGAGCAGTACTTC. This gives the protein CASSYQGFSYEQYF.

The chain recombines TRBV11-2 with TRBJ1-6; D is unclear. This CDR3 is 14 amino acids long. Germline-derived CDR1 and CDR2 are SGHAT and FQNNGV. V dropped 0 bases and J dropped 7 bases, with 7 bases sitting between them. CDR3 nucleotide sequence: TGTGCCAGCAGCTTAGAAATAATGAATTCACCCCTCCACTTT. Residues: CASSLEIMNSPLHF.

Here the CDR3 reads CASSYSKTQAGYGYTF. For the CDR3, the DNA is TGTGCCAGCAGTTACTCGAAGACCCAAGCCGGCTATGGCTACACCTTC. V and J are TRBV6-5 and TRBJ1-2, with D unclear. CDR1 MNHEY and CDR2 SVGAGI come from the germline V gene. The CDR3 spans 16 residues. The V and J ends lost 0 bases and 4 bases respectively, with 15 bases between them.

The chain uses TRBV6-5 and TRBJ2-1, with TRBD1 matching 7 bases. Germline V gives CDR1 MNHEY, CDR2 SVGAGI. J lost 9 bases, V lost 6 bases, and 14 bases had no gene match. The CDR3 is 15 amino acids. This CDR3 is CASRQTGWTGSEQFF. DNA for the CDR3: TGTGCCAGCAGACAGACAGGGTGGACAGGTAGTGAGCAGTTCTTC.

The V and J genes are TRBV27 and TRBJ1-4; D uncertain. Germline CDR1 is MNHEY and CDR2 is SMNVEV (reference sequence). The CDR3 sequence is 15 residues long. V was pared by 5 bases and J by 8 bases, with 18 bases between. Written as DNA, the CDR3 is TGTGCCAGCAGTCCATACGCGGATATCAGAGAAAAACTGTTTTTT. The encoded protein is CASSPYADIREKLFF.

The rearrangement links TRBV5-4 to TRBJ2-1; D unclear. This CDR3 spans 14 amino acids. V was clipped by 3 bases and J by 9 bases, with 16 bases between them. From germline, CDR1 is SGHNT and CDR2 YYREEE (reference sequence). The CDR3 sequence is CASSSNPAGTEQFF. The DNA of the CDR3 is TGTGCCAGCAGCTCGAACCCAGCTGGTACTGAGCAGTTCTTC.

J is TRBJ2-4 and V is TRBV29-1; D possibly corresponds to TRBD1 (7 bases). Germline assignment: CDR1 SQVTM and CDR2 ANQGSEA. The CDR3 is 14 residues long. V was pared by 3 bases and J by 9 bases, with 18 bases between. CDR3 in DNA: TGCAGCGTTGATGGACAGGCGGGAATGGGCATTCAGTACTTC. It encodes CSVDGQAGMGIQYF.

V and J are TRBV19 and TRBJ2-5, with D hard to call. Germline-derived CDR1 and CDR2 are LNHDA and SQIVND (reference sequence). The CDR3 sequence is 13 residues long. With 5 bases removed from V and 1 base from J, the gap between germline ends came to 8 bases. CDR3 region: CASSPTAQETQYF. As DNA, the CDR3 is TGTGCCAGTAGTCCCACAGCCCAAGAGACCCAGTACTTC.

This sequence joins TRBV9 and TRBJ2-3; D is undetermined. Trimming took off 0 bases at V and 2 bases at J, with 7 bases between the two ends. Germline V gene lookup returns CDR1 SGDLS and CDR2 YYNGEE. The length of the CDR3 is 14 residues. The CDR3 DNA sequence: TGTGCCAGCAGCGTAGCTGGGAACACAGATACGCAGTATTTT. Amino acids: CASSVAGNTDTQYF.

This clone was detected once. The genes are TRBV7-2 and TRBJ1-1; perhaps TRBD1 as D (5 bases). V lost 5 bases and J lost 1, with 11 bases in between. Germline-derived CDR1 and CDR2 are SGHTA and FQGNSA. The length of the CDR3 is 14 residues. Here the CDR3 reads CASSPLTGNTEAFF. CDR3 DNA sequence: TGTGCCAGCAGCCCACTAACAGGGAACACTGAAGCTTTCTTT.

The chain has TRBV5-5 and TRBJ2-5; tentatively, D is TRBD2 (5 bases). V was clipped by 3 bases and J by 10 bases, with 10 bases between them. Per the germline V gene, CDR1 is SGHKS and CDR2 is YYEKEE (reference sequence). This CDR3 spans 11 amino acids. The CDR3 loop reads CASSSPRDQYF. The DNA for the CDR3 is TGTGCCAGCAGCTCCCCGAGGGACCAGTACTTC.

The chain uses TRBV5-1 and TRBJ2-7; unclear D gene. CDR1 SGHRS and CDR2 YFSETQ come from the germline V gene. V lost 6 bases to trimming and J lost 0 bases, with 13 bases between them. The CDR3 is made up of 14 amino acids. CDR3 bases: TGCGCCAGCATGGCAGGCCCAAGCTCCTACGAGCAGTACTTC. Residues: CASMAGPSSYEQYF.

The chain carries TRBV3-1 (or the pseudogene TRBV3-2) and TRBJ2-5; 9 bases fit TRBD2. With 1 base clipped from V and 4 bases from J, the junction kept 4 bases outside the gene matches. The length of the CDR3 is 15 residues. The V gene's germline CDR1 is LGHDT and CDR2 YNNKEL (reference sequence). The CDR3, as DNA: TGTGCCAGCAGCCAAGGCGGGGGGGGGCGAGAGACCCAGTACTTC. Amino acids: CASSQGGGGRETQYF.

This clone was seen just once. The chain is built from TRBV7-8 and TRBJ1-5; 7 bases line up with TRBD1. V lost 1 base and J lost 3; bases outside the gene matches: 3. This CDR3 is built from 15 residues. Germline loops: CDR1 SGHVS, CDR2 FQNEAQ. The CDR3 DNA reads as TGTGCCAGCAGCTTAGGGGGACAGATCAATCAGCCCCAGCATTTT. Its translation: CASSLGGQINQPQHF.

The CDR3 DNA reads as TGTGCCAGCAGCTTTGTGGAAGAGCAGTACTTC. Amino acids: CASSFVEEQYF. The genes are TRBV7-2 and TRBJ2-7; D remains ambiguous. The V end lost 3 bases, the J end lost 7 bases, and 7 bases lay between the germline ends. This CDR3 comprises 11 residues. Germline loops: CDR1 SGHTA, CDR2 FQGNSA.

The CDR3 DNA is TGCAGCGTAGACACCGGGGCTGGAAACACCATATATTTT. Translation: CSVDTGAGNTIYF. The rearrangement links TRBV29-1 to TRBJ1-3; D ambiguous. The CDR3 runs 13 residues. Trimming took 6 bases from V and 2 from J, leaving 11 bases between them. The germline V gene has CDR1 SQVTM and CDR2 ANQGSEA.

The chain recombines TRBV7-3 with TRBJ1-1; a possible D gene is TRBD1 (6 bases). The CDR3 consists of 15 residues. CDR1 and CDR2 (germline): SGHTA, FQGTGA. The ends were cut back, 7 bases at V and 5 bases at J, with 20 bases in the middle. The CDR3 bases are TGTGCCAGCAAGACCTTCGAGGGGGTCGGGACTGAAGCTTTCTTT. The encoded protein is CASKTFEGVGTEAFF. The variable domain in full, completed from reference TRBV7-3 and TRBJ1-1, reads GAGVSQTPSNKVTEKGKYVELRCDPISGHTALYWYRQSLGQGPEFLIYFQGTGAADDSGLPNDRFFAVRPEGSVSTLKIQRTERGDSAVYLCASKTFEGVGTEAFFGQGTRLTVV.

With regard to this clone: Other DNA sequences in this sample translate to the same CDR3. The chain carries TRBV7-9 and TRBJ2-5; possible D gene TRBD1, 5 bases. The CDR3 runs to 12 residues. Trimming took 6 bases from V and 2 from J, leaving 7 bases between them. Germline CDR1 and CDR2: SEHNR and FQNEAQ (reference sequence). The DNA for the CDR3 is TGTGCCAGCAGAAGGGGTCAAGAGACCCAGTACTTC. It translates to CASRRGQETQYF.